Each of the 14 T cell receptor beta chains below was sequenced from the same sample in a study of cytomegalovirus exposure and HLA in healthy donors. Clones were sequenced by immunoSEQ multiplex PCR, and TCRdb holds only the in-frame ones, with some missing. The sample has roughly 100,000 clones; less than 90% are singletons. Specimen: PBMCs. The receptors shown here come from a young woman in good health and CMV-seropositive.

The V and J genes are TRBV11-2 and TRBJ1-2; TRBD1 matches at 7 bases. This CDR3 comprises 15 residues. The ends lost 2 bases at V and 3 bases at J; junction bases unmatched: 6. Germline V gene lookup returns CDR1 SGHAT and CDR2 FQNNGV. The CDR3 DNA reads as TGTGCCAGCAGCTTACGACAGGGAGTGGACTATGGCTACACCTTC. It encodes CASSLRQGVDYGYTF.

The rearrangement links TRBV28 to TRBJ1-3; 7 nucleotides agree with TRBD1. V was pared by 6 bases and J by 8 bases, with 13 bases of the junction left unmatched. Germline CDR1 MDHEN, CDR2 SYDVKM. CDR3 size: 15 residues. This CDR3 is CASRQDRPQVDTIYF. The CDR3 nucleotides are TGTGCCAGCAGACAGGACAGGCCCCAGGTGGACACCATATATTTT.

V and J are TRBV27 and TRBJ1-1; D call uncertain. Germline CDR1 reads MNHEY; CDR2 reads SMNVEV (reference sequence). This CDR3 contains 15 residues. Trimming removed 4 bases at V and 7 bases at J, with 19 bases between. The CDR3 coding sequence is TGTGCCAGCAGTTCTAACGGATTTCTAGCTTATGAAGCTTTCTTT. Protein product: CASSSNGFLAYEAFF.

The chain employs TRBV2 and TRBJ2-1; weak D call: TRBD1 (7 bases). V was clipped by 4 bases and J by 13 bases, with 29 bases between them. Germline assignment: CDR1 SNHLY and CDR2 FYNNEI. This CDR3 has 17 amino acids. In DNA, the CDR3 is TGTGCCAGCAGTGTCTACGCGGGTGGAGGAGGGGGCAAGGTTCAGTTCTTC. This sequence encodes CASSVYAGGGGGKVQFF.

V is TRBV10-3 and J is TRBJ1-5; TRBD1 aligns across 7 bases. Germline trimming cut 4 bases from V and 7 bases from J; bases unmatched to any gene: 4. The length of the CDR3 is 13 residues. Germline lookup yields CDR1 ENHRY and CDR2 SYGVKD. The CDR3 loop is CAISGTGQQPQHF. CDR3 sequence (DNA): TGTGCCATCAGTGGGACAGGTCAACAGCCCCAGCATTTT.

On this clone itself: A read error may account for a junction end that differs from germline. The chain joins TRBV19 to TRBJ1-2; D remains unclear. This CDR3 is 17 amino acids long. Germline assignment: CDR1 LNHDA and CDR2 SQIVND (reference sequence). CDR3 bases: TGTGCCAGTAGTCCAACTAGTTTCGGGGTGGAAATCTATGTCTACACCTTC. Its translation is CASSPTSFGVEIYVYTF.

The chain recombines TRBV28 with TRBJ1-2; TRBD1 matches at 8 bases. There are 14 residues in the CDR3. From germline, CDR1 is MDHEN and CDR2 SYDVKM. The V segment lost 5 bases and the J segment 2 bases; nucleotides outside the gene matches: 4. CDR3 coding DNA: TGTGCCAGCAGTCTCGGACAGGGAAACTATGGCTACACCTTC. Translated: CASSLGQGNYGYTF.

This chain uses TRBV19 with TRBJ1-4, with D unclear. From germline, CDR1 is LNHDA and CDR2 SQIVND (reference sequence). This CDR3 is built from 11 residues. V gave up 5 bases and J gave up 6 bases, with 4 bases separating them. The CDR3 DNA reads as TGTGCCAGTAGTCCCGATGAAAAACTGTTTTTT. This translates into CASSPDEKLFF.

This chain joins TRBV7-9 and TRBJ1-1; D might be TRBD1 (5 bases). Trimming stripped 4 bases from V and 0 bases from J, with 9 bases between. Germline V gene data show CDR1 as SEHNR and CDR2 as FQNEAQ (reference sequence). This CDR3 comprises 14 residues. CDR3 region: CASSSDIMNTEAFF. The DNA of the CDR3 is TGTGCCAGCAGCTCGGACATCATGAACACTGAAGCTTTCTTT. Full variable domain (missing parts from reference TRBV7-9 and TRBJ1-1): DTGVSQNPRHKITKRGQNVTFRCDPISEHNRLYWYRQTLGQGPEFLTYFQNEAQLEKSRLLSDRFSAERPKGSFSTLEIQRTEQGDSAMYLCASSSDIMNTEAFFGQGTRLTVV.

V and J are TRBV28 and TRBJ2-7; 7 bases fit TRBD1. Looked up from germline, CDR1 is MDHEN and CDR2 is SYDVKM. This CDR3 spans 13 amino acids. Trimming at V came to 6 bases and at J to 3 bases, leaving 5 bases not matched to a gene. CDR3 loop: CASRKTGSYEQYF. CDR3 nucleotide sequence: TGTGCCAGCAGAAAGACAGGGAGCTACGAGCAGTACTTC.

CDR3 nucleotides: TGTGCCAGCAGCTCCAACAGGGGACTTGTTCGGGAGACCCAGTACTTC. Translated: CASSSNRGLVRETQYF. This rearrangement joins TRBV7-9 to TRBJ2-5; D is perhaps TRBD1 (7 bases). Germline CDR1 SEHNR, CDR2 FQNEAQ (reference sequence). CDR3 length equals 16 residues. Trimming cost V 4 bases and J 5 bases, with 20 bases left between them.

This sequence joins TRBV6-4 and TRBJ1-6, with a weak D call TRBD1 (6 bases). CDR3 length: 17 residues. V lost 2 bases and J 9 bases, leaving 20 bases between the germline ends. Germline V gene sequence: CDR1 MRHNA, CDR2 SNTAGT. CDR3 nucleotide sequence: TGTGCCAGCAGTGACGGGGGTAACAGGGAATCGGGTTCACCCCTCCACTTT. Translated: CASSDGGNRESGSPLHF.

This rearrangement joins TRBV2 to TRBJ2-5; D is perhaps TRBD2 (6 bases). V lost 9 bases and J lost 3, with 17 bases in between. Looked up from germline, CDR1 is SNHLY and CDR2 is FYNNEI. The CDR3 spans 14 residues. In DNA, the CDR3 is TGTGCCAGTGTAGGGTACCCGGGAGAAGAGACCCAGTACTTC. Protein product: CASVGYPGEETQYF.

The rearrangement joins TRBV27 to TRBJ2-2; D is uncertain. V lost 6 bases, J lost 6 bases, and 8 bases lay in between. This CDR3 is 12 amino acids long. Per germline, CDR1 MNHEY and CDR2 SMNVEV (reference sequence). The CDR3 sequence is CASREPPGELFF. The CDR3 nucleotides are TGTGCCAGCAGGGAGCCCCCCGGGGAGCTGTTTTTT.